These T cell receptor beta chains were read from a single sample in a study of blood T cells in healthy people across ages. TCRdb redid the calling of the 5' RACE reads with MiXCR, one entry per CDR3 protein. Among approximately 780,000 distinct CDR3 sequences, more than 25% were seen once, and the ten largest hold about 3%. The data also belong to a second study, concerning T cells of mothers and their children.

Sequences were obtained from blood. These receptor sequences come from a boy aged 5-17 years in good health. Each CDR3 is given with its conserved first and last residue. Each record gives: clone size, J gene, D gene, V gene, CDR3 protein, CDR3 DNA. D genes are given only for firm matches. Clone sizes are given selectively: once, few, many, or a class where the clone is expanded.

size: .
J: TRBJ2-5
D: .
V: TRBV28
CDR3: CASKQYQETQYF
DNA: TGTGCCAGCAAGCAGTACCAAGAGACCCAGTACTTC

size: few
J: TRBJ2-7
D: TRBD2
V: TRBV7-3
CDR3: CASTQRGGYEQYF
DNA: TGTGCCAGCACCCAACGGGGGGGCTACGAGCAGTACTTC

size: few
J: TRBJ2-1
D: TRBD2
V: TRBV2
CDR3: CASSDSPGSGGATYNEQFF
DNA: TGTGCCAGCAGTGATAGCCCGGGTAGCGGGGGGGCAACCTACAATGAGCAGTTCTTC

size: .
J: TRBJ2-3
D: .
V: TRBV30
CDR3: CALTRGITDTQYF
DNA: TGTGCCTTGACCCGGGGGATCACAGATACGCAGTATTTT

size: .
J: TRBJ2-7
D: .
V: TRBV20-1
CDR3: CSASEGVGEQYF
DNA: TGCAGTGCTAGTGAAGGGGTCGGGGAGCAGTACTTC

size: few
J: TRBJ2-5
D: .
V: TRBV11-2
CDR3: CASSLMGFETQYF
DNA: TGTGCCAGCAGCTTAATGGGGTTTGAGACCCAGTACTTC

size: few
J: TRBJ2-3
D: TRBD1
V: TRBV20-1
CDR3: CSATDRGGPDTQYF
DNA: TGCAGTGCAACAGACAGGGGGGGCCCAGATACGCAGTATTTT

size: .
J: TRBJ2-4
D: .
V: TRBV5-1
CDR3: CASSLFSSTAKNIQYF
DNA: TGCGCCAGCAGCTTGTTCTCCAGCACGGCCAAAAACATTCAGTACTTC

size: .
J: TRBJ2-5
D: .
V: TRBV7-9
CDR3: CASSPLDLQETQYF
DNA: TGTGCCAGCAGCCCACTGGACTTACAAGAGACCCAGTACTTC

size: .
J: TRBJ2-7
D: TRBD2
V: TRBV7-9
CDR3: CASSHKSDRGDEQYF
DNA: TGTGCCAGCAGCCATAAGAGTGACCGGGGGGACGAGCAGTACTTC

size: .
J: TRBJ1-6
D: TRBD1
V: TRBV14
CDR3: CASSHRQGTSYNSPLHF
DNA: TGTGCCAGCAGCCACAGACAGGGAACCTCCTATAATTCACCCCTCCACTTT

size: few
J: TRBJ2-3
D: TRBD2
V: TRBV12-3/TRBV12-4
CDR3: CASSLGTSGSPQYF
DNA: TGTGCCAGCAGCCTGGGGACTAGCGGGAGCCCGCAGTATTTT

size: few
J: TRBJ2-1
D: .
V: TRBV2
CDR3: CASSEESNSYNEQFF
DNA: TGTGCCAGCAGTGAAGAATCGAACTCCTACAATGAGCAGTTCTTC

size: .
J: TRBJ2-1
D: TRBD1
V: TRBV28
CDR3: CASFQGDNEQFF
DNA: TGTGCCAGCTTCCAGGGGGACAATGAGCAGTTCTTC

size: few
J: TRBJ2-6
D: .
V: TRBV7-3
CDR3: CASSLIGQRPGANVLTF
DNA: TGTGCCAGCAGCTTAATAGGCCAGCGTCCTGGGGCCAACGTCCTGACTTTC

size: .
J: TRBJ1-1
D: .
V: TRBV7-9
CDR3: CASSSPGGNEAFF
DNA: TGTGCCAGCAGCTCCCCTGGTGGAAATGAAGCTTTCTTT

size: few
J: TRBJ2-3
D: .
V: TRBV5-1
CDR3: CASSPGIGGDTQYF
DNA: TGCGCCAGCAGCCCCGGGATCGGGGGTGATACGCAGTATTTT

size: .
J: TRBJ2-7
D: .
V: TRBV5-5
CDR3: CASSPTGTLSYEQYF
DNA: TGTGCCAGCAGCCCTACAGGGACCCTCTCCTACGAGCAGTACTTC

size: few
J: TRBJ1-4
D: .
V: TRBV12-3/TRBV12-4
CDR3: CASRFGVWTNEKLFF
DNA: TGTGCCAGCAGGTTTGGGGTTTGGACTAATGAAAAACTGTTTTTT

size: .
J: TRBJ1-6
D: TRBD1
V: TRBV9
CDR3: CANSTGQGVTNSPLHF
DNA: TGTGCCAACAGCACCGGACAGGGGGTAACTAATTCACCCCTCCACTTT

size: few
J: TRBJ2-5
D: TRBD1
V: TRBV12-3/TRBV12-4
CDR3: CASSPPKGDSGGTQYF
DNA: TGTGCCAGCAGTCCTCCCAAAGGGGACAGCGGAGGGACCCAGTACTTC

size: few
J: TRBJ2-1
D: TRBD2
V: TRBV18
CDR3: CASSPAGGGSYNEQFF
DNA: TGTGCCAGCTCACCAGCGGGAGGGGGCTCCTACAATGAACAGTTCTTC

size: .
J: TRBJ1-4
D: TRBD1
V: TRBV5-1
CDR3: CASSRGTGSEKLFF
DNA: TGCGCCAGCAGCCGGGGGACAGGGAGTGAAAAACTGTTTTTT

size: .
J: TRBJ2-7
D: .
V: TRBV7-9
CDR3: CASSLVVTPRNYEQYF
DNA: TGTGCCAGCAGCTTAGTGGTAACTCCGCGAAACTACGAGCAGTACTTC

size: .
J: TRBJ1-1
D: .
V: TRBV28
CDR3: CASSPLPPGSRTEAFF
DNA: TGTGCCAGCAGTCCTCTCCCGCCAGGGTCGCGGACTGAAGCTTTCTTT

size: once
J: TRBJ2-7
D: TRBD2
V: TRBV11-2
CDR3: CASSFTSGGPSYEQYF
DNA: TGTGCCAGCAGCTTTACTAGCGGGGGCCCTTCCTACGAGCAGTACTTC

size: .
J: TRBJ2-5
D: TRBD2
V: TRBV5-4
CDR3: CASSLTSGVLETQYF
DNA: TGTGCCAGCAGCTTGACTAGCGGGGTTTTAGAGACCCAGTACTTC

size: .
J: TRBJ2-1
D: TRBD2
V: TRBV12-5
CDR3: CASGAGGGPNEQFF
DNA: TGTGCTAGTGGCGCGGGGGGGGGCCCGAATGAGCAGTTCTTC

size: .
J: TRBJ2-2
D: .
V: TRBV20-1
CDR3: CSASRLGELFF
DNA: TGCAGTGCTAGTCGACTCGGGGAGCTGTTTTTT

size: .
J: TRBJ1-3
D: .
V: TRBV7-9
CDR3: CAVQSTRPGNTIYF
DNA: TGTGCCGTACAGAGCACTCGACCTGGAAACACCATATATTTT

size: .
J: TRBJ1-3
D: .
V: TRBV6-2/TRBV6-3
CDR3: CASTVDISGNTIYF
DNA: TGTGCCAGCACCGTAGACATCTCTGGAAACACCATATATTTT

size: many
J: TRBJ2-1
D: .
V: TRBV12-3/TRBV12-4
CDR3: CASSLGGARNEQFF
DNA: TGTGCCAGCAGTTTAGGAGGGGCGCGGAATGAGCAGTTCTTC

size: few
J: TRBJ2-7
D: .
V: TRBV15
CDR3: CATSRSAPLGLEQYF
DNA: TGTGCCACCAGCAGATCCGCCCCGCTAGGGCTGGAGCAGTACTTC

size: .
J: TRBJ2-3
D: TRBD1
V: TRBV5-1
CDR3: CATRQGLSTDTQYF
DNA: TGCGCCACCAGACAGGGTTTATCTACAGATACGCAGTATTTT

size: few
J: TRBJ2-5
D: TRBD2
V: TRBV10-1
CDR3: CASSDSTSGGSQETQYF
DNA: TGCGCCAGCAGTGACTCGACTAGCGGGGGTTCGCAAGAGACCCAGTACTTC

size: .
J: TRBJ2-6
D: TRBD1
V: TRBV6-1
CDR3: CASSAQTGAGANVLTF
DNA: TGTGCCAGCAGTGCTCAGACAGGGGCTGGGGCCAACGTCCTGACTTTC

size: few
J: TRBJ2-3
D: .
V: TRBV28
CDR3: CASTEGHTDTQYF
DNA: TGTGCCAGCACTGAGGGGCACACAGATACGCAGTATTTT

size: .
J: TRBJ2-1
D: TRBD2
V: TRBV5-1
CDR3: CASSEGTFSGVYNEQFF
DNA: TGCGCCAGCAGCGAGGGGACCTTCAGCGGGGTGTACAATGAGCAGTTCTTC

size: .
J: TRBJ1-2
D: .
V: TRBV6-1
CDR3: CASSERNRYTF
DNA: TGTGCCAGCAGTGAAAGGAACAGATACACCTTC